This is a list of T cell receptor beta chains from one sample in a study of shared clonotypes between healthy human individuals. Sequenced by immunoSEQ multiplex PCR; TCRdb stores in-frame clones only, minus some. The table lists millions of clones, about 94% of them singletons. The material sequenced was naive CD8+ T cells sorted from blood. These receptors originate from a man in his late teens or twenties in good health. The CDR3 runs from the conserved cysteine through the conserved F or W. A D gene is named only where the DNA matches it firmly. Some rows mark clone size as missing; the rest say once, few, many or name a class of expanded clone.

clone_size	j_call	v_call	d_call	cdr3_aa	cdr3_nt
.	TRBJ2-7	TRBV2	.	CASSDTYEQYF	TGTGCCAGCAGTGATACTTACGAGCAGTACTTC
.	TRBJ2-5	TRBV30	.	CAWSVPPEETQYF	TGTGCCTGGAGTGTCCCTCCCGAGGAGACCCAGTACTTC
.	TRBJ2-4	TRBV28	TRBD1	CASREQGAQAKNIQYF	TGTGCCAGCAGGGAACAGGGGGCGCAAGCCAAAAACATTCAGTACTTC
.	TRBJ2-4	TRBV15	TRBD1	CATSSAWGRGLSDIQYF	TGTGCCACCAGCAGTGCTTGGGGCAGGGGGTTATCGGACATTCAGTACTTC
.	TRBJ2-5	TRBV4-1	.	CASSQDSVQVAMETQYF	TGCGCCAGCAGCCAAGATTCGGTTCAGGTAGCAATGGAGACCCAGTACTTC
.	TRBJ1-1	TRBV29-1	.	CSVEKTGLNTEAFF	TGCAGCGTGGAAAAGACAGGCCTGAACACTGAAGCTTTCTTC
.	TRBJ2-5	TRBV4-1	TRBD2	CASSLGTSGQETQYF	TGCGCCAGCAGCCTTGGGACTAGCGGTCAAGAGACCCAGTACTTC
.	TRBJ2-7	TRBV13	TRBD1	CASSPIQGDEQYF	TGTGCCAGCAGCCCAATACAGGGGGACGAGCAGTACTTC
.	TRBJ1-4	TRBV4-1	.	CASSQEDSLREKLFF	TGCGCCAGCAGCCAAGAGGACAGCCTAAGGGAAAAACTGTTTTTT
.	TRBJ2-2	TRBV6-5	.	CASIGQTGELFF	TGTGCCAGCATCGGGCAGACCGGGGAGCTGTTTTTT
.	TRBJ2-7	TRBV5-1	.	CASSLVQSTPYEQYF	TGCGCCAGCAGCTTGGTACAGAGCACCCCCTACGAGCAGTACTTC
.	TRBJ1-6	TRBV5-1	.	CASSLASGRSYNSPLHF	TGCGCCAGCAGCTTGGCCTCGGGCCGGTCCTATAATTCACCCCTCCACTTT
.	TRBJ2-7	TRBV6-5	.	CASSYEGYEQYF	TGTGCCAGCAGTTACGAAGGGTACGAGCAGTACTTC
.	TRBJ2-3	TRBV27	TRBD1	CASSFQGASDTQYF	TGTGCCAGCAGTTTTCAGGGGGCTTCGGATACGCAGTATTTT
.	TRBJ2-1	TRBV6-5	.	CASSYGTTEQFF	TGTGCCAGCAGTTACGGGACAACTGAGCAGTTCTTC
.	TRBJ2-7	TRBV6-1	TRBD1	CASTQDREAREQYF	TGTGCCAGCACCCAGGACAGGGAGGCTAGGGAGCAGTACTTC
.	TRBJ2-3	TRBV4-1	.	CASSQDGGLSTDTQYF	TGCGCCAGCAGCCAAGACGGGGGCTTAAGCACAGATACGCAGTATTTT
.	TRBJ2-2	TRBV5-5	.	CASSPGAGNTGELFF	TGTGCCAGCAGCCCGGGGGCAGGTAACACCGGGGAGCTGTTTTTT
few	TRBJ2-2	TRBV9	.	CASRLGLLTGELFF	TGTGCCAGCAGGTTGGGACTCCTCACCGGGGAGCTGTTTTTT
.	TRBJ1-2	TRBV27	.	CASSLTASYGYTF	TGTGCCAGCAGTTTGACAGCCAGTTATGGCTACACCTTC
.	TRBJ2-7	TRBV7-9	.	CASSLAPGTSSYEQYF	TGTGCCAGCAGCTTAGCGCCCGGGACGTCGTCCTACGAGCAGTACTTC
.	TRBJ2-1	TRBV4-1	TRBD1	CASSLDPGTGVHEQFF	TGCGCCAGCAGCCTTGACCCCGGGACAGGGGTACATGAGCAGTTCTTC
once	TRBJ2-7	TRBV7-6	.	CASSKTRPPYEQYF	TGTGCCAGCAGTAAGACTAGGCCCCCTTACGAGCAGTACTTC
.	TRBJ1-4	TRBV6-5	.	CASSMDRQLEKLFF	TGTGCCAGCAGTATGGACAGACAACTTGAAAAACTGTTTTTT
.	TRBJ1-4	TRBV5-6	.	CASSLWAGQATNEKLFF	TGTGCCAGCAGCTTGTGGGCGGGGCAAGCAACTAATGAAAAACTGTTTTTT
.	TRBJ2-7	TRBV13	TRBD1	CASSPGQGGYEQYF	TGTGCCAGCAGCCCCGGACAGGGTGGGTACGAGCAGTACTTC